This T cell receptor beta chain derives from a study of cytomegalovirus exposure and HLA in healthy donors. The PCR ran on 60 Vbeta and 13 Jbeta primers. TCRdb keeps only in-frame clones here, not all; method: immunoSEQ multiplex PCR. The table has roughly 82,000 clones, 65% to 80% seen once. This CDR3 spans 14 amino acids. The germline CDR1 and CDR2 sequences are GTSNPN and SVGIG (reference sequence). V lost 3 bases and J lost 4, with 15 bases in between. Sequenced input: PBMCs. This TCR was sampled from a woman aged 40 to 50 in good health and CMV-seropositive. The V call is TRBV30, the J call TRBJ1-1; TRBD1 might be the D (5 bases). CDR3 region: CAWRVAGGSTEAFF. As DNA, the CDR3 is TGTGCCTGGAGGGTGGCCGGGGGAAGCACTGAAGCTTTCTTT.